This T cell receptor beta chain was retrieved from a study of blood T cell repertoires in COVID-19. At the level of the study: Acute and convalescent COVID-19 samples came from the United States, Italy and Spain. Nucleic acid was either cDNA or gDNA, and it came from T cells, B-cell-depleted T cells, or PBMCs.

The germline V gene has CDR1 SGHVS and CDR2 FQNEAQ. The length of the CDR3 is 17 residues. Losses at the gene ends were 1 base for V and 1 base for J; bases not matched to a gene: 6. The assay was immunoSEQ multiplex PCR, and TCRdb's table has in-frame clones only and misses some. The sample holds 200,000 to 250,000 clones; about four fifths are singletons and the top ten take around 3.4%. The sequencing input was PBMCs or T cells enriched from blood (not recorded which). The TCR was taken from a woman in her sixties who had recovered from COVID-19. The chain joins TRBV7-8 to TRBJ2-2; 7 nucleotides match TRBD2. The DNA of the CDR3 is TGTGCCAGCAGCTTAGGCAAGCGGGGCCAGAACACCGGGGAGCTGTTTTTT. This codes for CASSLGKRGQNTGELFF.